A single sample gave rise to the 20 T cell receptor beta chains below, sequenced in a study of OX40 agonist ivuxolimab in advanced cancers. Measured with immunoSEQ multiplex PCR; TCRdb has only the in-frame clones, and not every one. This table has over 25,000 clones, roughly 86% appearing once. Sequencing was performed on CD4+ or CD8+ T cells sorted from blood, taken in a trial of the OX40 agonist ivuxolimab. All receptors come from an adult with an advanced solid tumor such as melanoma, head and neck, liver or kidney cancer.

The CDR3 coding sequence is TGTGCCAGCAGCTTGGGGACAGTTTACGAGCAGTACTTC. This codes for CASSLGTVYEQYF. V is TRBV11-3 and J is TRBJ2-7, with 7 bases fitting TRBD1. CDR1 and CDR2 from the germline V gene are SGHNT and YENEEA. This CDR3 is 13 amino acids long. V shed 3 bases, J shed 4 bases, and the junction held 3 bases outside the gene matches.

V and J are TRBV5-4 and TRBJ2-7; 11 nucleotides line up with TRBD1. Losses at the gene ends were 4 bases for V and 1 base for J; bases not matched to a gene: 4. CDR1 SGHNT and CDR2 YYREEE come from the germline V gene (reference sequence). CDR3 length equals 15 residues. CDR3 coding DNA: TGTGCCAGCAGCCTCGGACAGGGGGCATCCTACGAGCAGTACTTC. It yields the protein CASSLGQGASYEQYF.

The chain recombines TRBV29-1 with TRBJ1-2; D is unresolved. The ends were cut back, 3 bases at V and 8 bases at J, with 4 bases in the middle. Per the germline V gene, CDR1 is SQVTM and CDR2 is ANQGSEA. This CDR3 has 9 residues. CDR3 coding DNA: TGCAGCGTTGATCACGGCTACACCTTC. Its translation: CSVDHGYTF.

The chain combines TRBV11-3 with TRBJ1-4; the D gene is possibly TRBD1 (6 bases). The CDR3 has 15 amino acids. CDR1 is SGHNT, CDR2 YENEEA, per germline. The V and J ends lost 7 bases and 3 bases respectively, with 15 bases between them. The CDR3: CASTLGGNANEKLFF. The DNA for the CDR3 is TGTGCCAGCACCCTAGGGGGAAATGCTAATGAAAAACTGTTTTTT.

The chain uses TRBV6-5 and TRBJ1-2; D is perhaps TRBD1 (5 bases). Germline V gene sequence: CDR1 MNHEY, CDR2 SVGAGI. Trimming cost V 2 bases and J 4 bases, with 11 bases left between them. The CDR3 extends over 14 amino acids. CDR3 in amino acids: CASSYRGGGYGYTF. CDR3 DNA: TGTGCCAGCAGTTACCGGGGGGGAGGCTATGGCTACACCTTC.

This chain joins TRBV20-1 and TRBJ1-2; D ambiguous. Germline values: CDR1 DFQATT, CDR2 SNEGSKA (reference sequence). The ends were cut back, 6 bases at V and 8 bases at J, with 7 bases in the middle. The CDR3 extends over 9 amino acids. Here the CDR3 DNA reads TGCAGTGCCCCCGGGGGCTACACCTTC. Protein sequence: CSAPGGYTF.

The genes are TRBV11-2 and TRBJ1-2; a possible D gene is TRBD1 (5 bases). Germline CDR1 SGHAT, CDR2 FQNNGV. The CDR3 is 12 amino acids. The germline V and J ends were trimmed by 3 bases and 12 bases, with 14 bases remaining between them. CDR3 bases: TGTGCCAGCAGCTTTGGGGGGACGGATCACACCTTC. It translates to CASSFGGTDHTF.

The DNA of the CDR3 is TGTGCCAGCAGCCATGGAGATCAGCCCCAGCATTTT. Residues: CASSHGDQPQHF. This chain joins TRBV7-9 and TRBJ1-5; D ambiguous. With 5 bases removed from V and 5 bases from J, the gap between germline ends came to 7 bases. The germline CDR1 and CDR2 sequences are SEHNR and FQNEAQ (reference sequence). CDR3 length: 12 amino acids.

This chain uses TRBV11-2 with TRBJ2-5, with 9 bases that match TRBD2. Germline V lookup: CDR1 SGHAT, CDR2 FQNNGV. Trimming removed 3 bases from V and 2 bases from J; junction bases left unmatched: 7. The CDR3 contains 16 residues. The CDR3 bases are TGTGCCAGCAGCTTCTACGGAGCGGGGGGTCAAGAGACCCAGTACTTC. This translates into CASSFYGAGGQETQYF.

This rearrangement joins TRBV5-1 to TRBJ2-3; D is ambiguous. In germline, CDR1 is SGHRS, CDR2 YFSETQ. CDR3 size: 13 residues. V lost 5 bases, J lost 2 bases, and 9 bases lay in between. The DNA for the CDR3 is TGCGCCAGCAGACCCACTCTCACAGATACGCAGTATTTT. Translation: CASRPTLTDTQYF.

The genes are TRBV4-3 and TRBJ2-7, with TRBD1 matching 10 bases. This CDR3 has 15 residues. From germline, CDR1 is LGHNA and CDR2 YSLEER. Losses at the gene ends were 0 bases for V and 5 bases for J; bases not matched to a gene: 4. CDR3 protein: CASSQDWDRGHEQYF. CDR3 DNA sequence: TGCGCCAGCAGCCAAGATTGGGACAGGGGCCACGAGCAGTACTTC.

This chain joins TRBV13 and TRBJ1-1; TRBD1 aligns across 12 bases. The CDR3 is made up of 17 amino acids. The ends lost 0 bases at V and 5 bases at J; junction bases unmatched: 7. Germline V gene data show CDR1 as PRHDT and CDR2 as FYEKMQ (reference sequence). The CDR3 reads CASSLGTWDRGQTEAFF. CDR3 bases: TGTGCCAGCAGCTTAGGCACTTGGGACAGGGGGCAAACTGAAGCTTTCTTT.

This sequence joins TRBV4-3 and TRBJ2-3; D perhaps matches TRBD2 (5 bases). The V and J ends lost 0 bases and 6 bases respectively, with 25 bases between them. CDR3 length equals 19 residues. Germline V gives CDR1 LGHNA, CDR2 YSLEER. CDR3 region: CASSQEHRRGLLDLDTQYF. As DNA, the CDR3 is TGCGCCAGCAGCCAAGAACACCGACGCGGACTTCTAGACTTGGATACGCAGTATTTT.

This chain uses TRBV7-8 with TRBJ1-2, with D unclear. Germline-derived CDR1 and CDR2 are SGHVS and FQNEAQ. Between the trimmed V and J ends, which lost 1 base and 4 bases, there was a span of 7 bases. There are 13 residues in the CDR3. Here the CDR3 DNA reads TGTGCCAGCAGCTTAGGAACAGCCTATGGCTACACCTTC. It specifies CASSLGTAYGYTF.

The chain employs TRBV27 and TRBJ2-7, with 10 positions matching TRBD1. The V gene end was trimmed by 5 bases and the J gene end by 6 bases; junction bases not matched to a gene: 4. CDR3 length: 13 residues. Per germline, CDR1 MNHEY and CDR2 SMNVEV (reference sequence). CDR3 residues: CASSRDRGSEQYF. CDR3 nucleotides: TGTGCCAGCAGTCGGGACAGGGGCAGCGAGCAGTACTTC.

V and J are TRBV11-3 and TRBJ2-2; D call uncertain. CDR1 and CDR2 from the germline V gene are SGHNT and YENEEA. The CDR3 totals 13 residues. V lost 2 bases to trimming and J lost 5 bases, with 6 bases between them. The CDR3 reads CASSLLRTGELFF. CDR3 DNA: TGTGCCAGCAGCTTATTACGGACCGGGGAGCTGTTTTTT.

The V gene is TRBV4-3, the J gene TRBJ1-2; no clear D. V was cut by 0 bases and J by 3 bases, with 8 bases left in between. CDR1 LGHNA and CDR2 YSLEER come from the germline V gene. CDR3 length: 14 amino acids. CDR3 sequence reads: CASSQEREYYGYTF. The CDR3, as DNA: TGCGCCAGCAGCCAAGAAAGAGAGTACTATGGCTACACCTTC.

The count of this clone is one. One end of the junction fails to match germline, which may point to a read error. The gene calls are TRBV7-7 and TRBJ2-7, with TRBD1 identical over 9 bases. The germline V gene has CDR1 SSHAT and CDR2 FNYEAQ (reference sequence). CDR3 size: 13 residues. CDR3 DNA sequence: TGTGCTAGCAGCTTAGACAGGGGGTCCGAGCAGTACTTC. It specifies CASSLDRGSEQYF. Based on the CDR3 plus reference TRBV7-7 and TRBJ2-7, the full variable domain is GAGVSQSPRYKVTKRGQDVTLRCDPISSHATLYWYQQALGQGPEFLTYFNYEAQPDKSGLPSDRFSAERPEGSISTLTIQRTEQRDSAMYRCASSLDRGSEQYFGPGTRLTVT.

J is TRBJ2-7 and V is TRBV7-8; possibly TRBD1 for D (5 bases). The germline gives CDR1 SGHVS, CDR2 FQNEAQ. CDR3 size: 15 residues. The germline V and J ends were trimmed by 1 base and 6 bases, with 16 bases remaining between them. The CDR3 loop is CASSLGSAVGLEQYF. CDR3 sequence (DNA): TGTGCCAGCAGCTTAGGCTCTGCTGTGGGGCTCGAGCAGTACTTC.

This rearrangement joins TRBV30 to TRBJ1-5; D remains ambiguous. Looked up from germline, CDR1 is GTSNPN and CDR2 is SVGIG (reference sequence). CDR3 length equals 14 residues. The germline V and J ends were trimmed by 5 bases and 6 bases, with 17 bases remaining between them. Here the CDR3 reads CAWASPVKGQPQHF. The CDR3 bases are TGTGCCTGGGCGTCCCCTGTTAAAGGTCAGCCCCAGCATTTT. Full variable domain (outside the CDR3, taken from reference TRBV30 and TRBJ1-5): SQTIHQWPATLVQPVGSPLSLECTVEGTSNPNLYWYRQAAGRGLQLLFYSVGIGQISSEVPQNLSASRPQDRQFILSSKKLLLSDSGFYLCAWASPVKGQPQHFGDGTRLSIL.